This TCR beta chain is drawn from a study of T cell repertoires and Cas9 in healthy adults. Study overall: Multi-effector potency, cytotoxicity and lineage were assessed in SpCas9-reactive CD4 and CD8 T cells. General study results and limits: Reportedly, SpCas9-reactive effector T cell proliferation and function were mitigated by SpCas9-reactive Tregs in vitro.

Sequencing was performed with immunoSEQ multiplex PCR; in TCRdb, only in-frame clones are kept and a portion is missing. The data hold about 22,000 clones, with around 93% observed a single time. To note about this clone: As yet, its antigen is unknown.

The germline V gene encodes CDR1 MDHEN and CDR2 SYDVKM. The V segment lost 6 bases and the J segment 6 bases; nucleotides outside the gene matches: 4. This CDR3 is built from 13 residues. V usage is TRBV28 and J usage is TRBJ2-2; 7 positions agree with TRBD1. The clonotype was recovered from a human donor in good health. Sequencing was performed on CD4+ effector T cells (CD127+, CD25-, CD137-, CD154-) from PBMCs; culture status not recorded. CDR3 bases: TGTGCCAGCAGCCGCCAGGGGGCCGGGGAGCTGTTTTTT. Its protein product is CASSRQGAGELFF.